What follows are 28 T cell receptor beta chains derived from one specimen sequenced in a study of blood T cell repertoires in COVID-19. Sequenced by immunoSEQ multiplex PCR; TCRdb stores in-frame clones only, minus some. The sample carries about 500,000 clones, approximately 89% recorded once. The sequencing input was peripheral blood. These receptors were taken from a man between 18 and 29 years old with COVID-19, enrolled during active disease.

J is TRBJ2-5 and V is TRBV18, with 9 bases lining up with TRBD1. Germline-derived CDR1 and CDR2 are KGHSH and LQKENI. The J segment lost 0 bases and the V segment lost 8 bases, leaving 7 bases of the junction unmatched. The length of the CDR3 is 15 residues. The CDR3 DNA is TGTGCCAGCCATTCCGGGACAGGGAACCAAGAGACCCAGTACTTC. Its protein product is CASHSGTGNQETQYF.

This chain links TRBV12-3 or TRBV12-4 with TRBJ1-2; tentative D call: TRBD1 (5 bases). The CDR3 totals 13 residues. Trimming took 5 bases from V and 4 from J, leaving 11 bases between them. The CDR3 coding sequence is TGTGCCAGCAGTCCCCCCGGGGGCTATGGCTACACCTTC. Protein sequence: CASSPPGGYGYTF.

V and J are TRBV29-1 and TRBJ2-3; the match to TRBD1 covers 9 bases. The length of the CDR3 is 13 residues. V trimming: 7 bases; J trimming: 3 bases; junction bases outside the gene matches: 5. Germline CDR1 is SQVTM and CDR2 is ANQGSEA. CDR3 nucleotide sequence: TGCAGCGCCACCGGGACAGGGACAGATACGCAGTATTTT. Translating it yields CSATGTGTDTQYF.

The J gene is TRBJ1-6, the V gene TRBV7-9; no definite D call. Germline V CDR1 and CDR2: SEHNR, FQNEAQ (reference sequence). The CDR3 runs to 14 residues. V was clipped by 1 base and J by 9 bases, with 10 bases between them. The CDR3 sequence: CASSLETNGSPLHF. The CDR3 DNA reads TGTGCCAGCAGCTTAGAGACTAATGGTTCACCCCTCCACTTT.

CDR3 in DNA: TGCAGTGCTAGTCCCGCCAGGGCTGGGTCCTACAATGAGCAGTTCTTC. The encoded protein is CSASPARAGSYNEQFF. The rearrangement uses TRBV20-1 and TRBJ2-1; weak D call: TRBD1 (5 bases). The V and J ends lost 3 bases and 1 base respectively, with 16 bases between them. The length of the CDR3 is 16 residues. CDR1 and CDR2 from the germline V gene are DFQATT and SNEGSKA (reference sequence).

The gene calls are TRBV14 and TRBJ1-1; no firm D call. Trimming shortened V by 0 bases and J by 7 bases, and 9 bases separated the two germline ends. The CDR3 length is 13 residues. Germline assignment: CDR1 SGHDN and CDR2 FVKESK. The CDR3: CASSQDRGSEAFF. The DNA of the CDR3 is TGTGCCAGCAGCCAAGATAGAGGCAGTGAAGCTTTCTTT. The full variable domain, rest sourced from reference TRBV14 and TRBJ1-1, is EAGVTQFPSHSVIEKGQTVTLRCDPISGHDNLYWYRRVMGKEIKFLLHFVKESKQDESGMPNNRFLAERTGGTYSTLKVQPAELEDSGVYFCASSQDRGSEAFFGQGTRLTVV.

Comment on this clone: Germline is not matched at one junction end, which may reflect a read error. The V call is TRBV7-7, the J call TRBJ2-2, with 9 bases lining up with TRBD1. The CDR3 has 14 residues. Germline V lookup: CDR1 SSHAT, CDR2 FNYEAQ (reference sequence). Written as DNA, the CDR3 is TGTGCTAGCAGCACAGGGGGCGCGACCGGGGAGCTGTTTTTT. As protein: CASSTGGATGELFF.

The J gene is TRBJ2-1, the V gene TRBV18; 9 bases align to TRBD1. V shed 4 bases and J 7 bases; nucleotides not matched to a gene: 11. Germline V lookup: CDR1 KGHSH, CDR2 LQKENI. This CDR3 contains 16 residues. This chain's CDR3 is CASSRNAGQGSNEQFF. The CDR3 DNA is TGTGCCAGCTCACGAAACGCCGGACAGGGGTCGAATGAGCAGTTCTTC. Combining the CDR3 with reference TRBV18 and TRBJ2-1 gives the whole variable domain NAGVMQNPRHLVRRRGQEARLRCSPMKGHSHVYWYRQLPEEGLKFMVYLQKENIIDESGMPKERFSAEFPKEGPSILRIQQVVRGDSAAYFCASSRNAGQGSNEQFFGPGTRLTVL.

CDR3 DNA sequence: TGTGCCACCAGTGATTTGAGGGGGAGGGAACTGTTTTTT. This translates into CATSDLRGRELFF. The V call is TRBV24-1, the J call TRBJ1-4, with D perhaps TRBD1 (6 bases). This CDR3 contains 13 residues. V was trimmed by 0 bases and J by 12 bases, leaving 10 bases between them. The germline gives CDR1 KGHDR, CDR2 SFDVKD.

The gene calls are TRBV4-1 and TRBJ1-2, with 9 bases lining up with TRBD1. This CDR3 region has 18 residues. CDR1 is MGHRA, CDR2 YSYEKL, per germline. Trimming took 0 bases from V and 4 from J; bases not matched to a gene: 12. Written as DNA, the CDR3 is TGCGCCAGCAGCCAAGATCGGCGGGACAGGGAAGGAGGCTATGGCTACACCTTC. Amino acid sequence: CASSQDRRDREGGYGYTF.

The chain joins TRBV16 to TRBJ2-7, with D perhaps matching TRBD1 (6 bases). The CDR3 is 15 residues long. CDR1 and CDR2 from the germline V gene are KGHSY and FQNENV. Trimming pared 3 bases from V and 3 bases from J, leaving 15 bases between. In DNA form, the CDR3 reads TGTGCCAGCAGCCATCGGCCGGACAGTCTCTACGAGCAGTACTTC. Translated: CASSHRPDSLYEQYF. Supplemented by reference TRBV16 and TRBJ2-7, the full variable domain reads GEEVAQTPKHLVRGEGQKAKLYCAPIKGHSYVFWYQQVLKNEFKFLISFQNENVFDETGMPKERFSAKCLPNSPCSLEIQATKLEDSAVYFCASSHRPDSLYEQYFGPGTRLTVT.

The chain recombines TRBV24-1 with TRBJ2-1; TRBD2 aligns across 8 bases. V dropped 3 bases and J dropped 2; count of bases not matched to a gene: 2. CDR3 length: 15 residues. Germline CDR1 KGHDR, CDR2 SFDVKD. The CDR3 spells CATSDNGGAYNEQFF. CDR3 bases: TGTGCCACCAGTGATAACGGGGGGGCCTACAATGAGCAGTTCTTC.

The chain combines TRBV4-1 with TRBJ1-1; 8 nucleotides line up with TRBD1. Germline CDR1 MGHRA, CDR2 YSYEKL. V lost 1 base to trimming and J lost 1 base; unmatched junction nucleotides: 2. The CDR3 sequence is 15 residues long. CDR3 DNA: TGCGCCAGCAGCCAAGGAGGGACAGGGAACACTGAAGCTTTCTTT. Protein sequence: CASSQGGTGNTEAFF.

The V call is TRBV19, the J call TRBJ1-2, with D possibly matching TRBD1 (5 bases). V was trimmed by 7 bases and J by 11 bases, leaving 17 bases between them. This CDR3 contains 12 residues. CDR1 and CDR2 from the germline V gene are LNHDA and SQIVND (reference sequence). The CDR3 protein is CASTLGLQSYTF. CDR3 DNA: TGTGCCAGTACCTTGGGACTGCAAAGTTACACCTTC.

This chain uses TRBV19 with TRBJ2-1; D possibly corresponds to TRBD1 (6 bases). Per germline, CDR1 LNHDA and CDR2 SQIVND (reference sequence). The CDR3 is 14 amino acids. V lost 7 bases and J 1 base, leaving 11 bases between the germline ends. CDR3 sequence: CASKETGSYNEQFF. The CDR3 DNA sequence: TGTGCCAGTAAGGAGACAGGTTCCTACAATGAGCAGTTCTTC.

The V call is TRBV3-1 (or the pseudogene TRBV3-2), the J call TRBJ2-1, with 7 bases fitting TRBD1. Looked up from germline, CDR1 is LGHDT and CDR2 is YNNKEL (reference sequence). This CDR3 has 16 residues. V lost 1 base to trimming and J lost 6 bases; unmatched junction nucleotides: 9. This chain's CDR3 is CASSQASGGLGNEQFF. For the CDR3, the DNA is TGTGCCAGCAGCCAAGCGTCAGGGGGTCTTGGCAATGAGCAGTTCTTC.

The J gene is TRBJ2-5, the V gene TRBV20-1; unclear D gene. Per germline, CDR1 DFQATT and CDR2 SNEGSKA (reference sequence). The CDR3 runs to 10 residues. Trimming took 7 bases from V and 3 from J, leaving 6 bases between them. This chain's CDR3 is CSVEKETQYF. The CDR3 nucleotides are TGCAGTGTTGAGAAAGAGACCCAGTACTTC.

The chain carries TRBV7-8 and TRBJ2-1; 8 bases line up with TRBD2. The germline gives CDR1 SGHVS, CDR2 FQNEAQ. V dropped 4 bases and J dropped 2; count of bases not matched to a gene: 4. The length of the CDR3 is 15 residues. The chain's CDR3 is CASSSLAGTYNEQFF. In nucleotides, the CDR3 is TGTGCCAGCAGCTCCTTAGCGGGGACCTACAATGAGCAGTTCTTC.

The V gene is TRBV6-5, the J gene TRBJ2-6; TRBD1 matches 8 bases. Trimming took 5 bases from V and 4 from J; bases not matched to a gene: 4. Germline CDR1 and CDR2: MNHEY and SVGAGI. The CDR3 sequence is 15 residues long. The CDR3 reads CASSPTGVGANVLTF. CDR3 bases: TGTGCCAGCAGTCCGACAGGGGTCGGGGCCAACGTCCTGACTTTC.

This chain joins TRBV7-9 and TRBJ2-7; weak D call: TRBD2 (5 bases). Germline CDR1 is SEHNR and CDR2 is FQNEAQ (reference sequence). This CDR3 region has 14 residues. Trimming removed 2 bases from V and 4 bases from J, with 12 bases in between. CDR3 region: CASSLIEGIYEQYF. DNA of the CDR3: TGTGCCAGCAGCTTAATAGAGGGCATTTACGAGCAGTACTTC.

The chain links TRBV10-3 to TRBJ2-3; 9 bases match TRBD2. This CDR3 contains 15 residues. V was clipped by 4 bases and J by 1 base; unmatched bases: 3. Germline CDR1 is ENHRY and CDR2 is SYGVKD. CDR3 nucleotides: TGTGCCATCAGTGCTGGACTAGCGCGCACAGATACGCAGTATTTT. Its translation: CAISAGLARTDTQYF.

This chain joins TRBV18 and TRBJ2-5; 7 positions match TRBD1. CDR3 length: 15 residues. Germline CDR1 is KGHSH and CDR2 is LQKENI. J was trimmed by 9 bases and V by 3 bases; bases with no gene match: 13. For the CDR3, the DNA is TGTGCCAGCTCACCCTCGGGACAGAAAAACCAAGCCCAGTACTTC. Translation gives CASSPSGQKNQAQYF.

J is TRBJ2-3 and V is TRBV6-5, with 7 bases aligning to TRBD1. Losses at the gene ends were 0 bases for V and 4 bases for J; bases not matched to a gene: 7. Germline lookup yields CDR1 MNHEY and CDR2 SVGAGI. The CDR3 has 16 amino acids. The CDR3 DNA follows: TGTGCCAGCAGTTACTCGAAGGGGGCCGGGGCAGATACGCAGTATTTT. As protein: CASSYSKGAGADTQYF.

The rearrangement joins TRBV5-4 to TRBJ2-7; perhaps TRBD1 as D (7 bases). Trimming removed 4 bases from V and 1 base from J, with 12 bases in between. Germline V lookup: CDR1 SGHNT, CDR2 YYREEE (reference sequence). The CDR3 is 14 residues long. DNA of the CDR3: TGTGCCAGCAGCCCGGAGGGACAGTCCTACGAGCAGTACTTC. Translation gives CASSPEGQSYEQYF.

The chain combines TRBV6-2 or TRBV6-3 with TRBJ2-2, with D possibly TRBD1 on 5 matching bases. Trimming left V 5 bases short and J 7 bases short, with 11 bases between. This CDR3 has 13 amino acids. CDR1 is MNHEY, CDR2 SVGEGT, per germline. CDR3 DNA: TGTGCCAGCAGTCCCAGGGTTTACGGGGAGCTGTTTTTT. It encodes CASSPRVYGELFF.

The chain has TRBV7-6 and TRBJ2-7; TRBD2 matches at 9 bases. The CDR3 runs 17 residues. V lost 3 bases and J lost 2; bases outside the gene matches: 11. Per the germline V gene, CDR1 is SGHVS and CDR2 is FNYEAQ. The chain's CDR3 is CASSFLPLAGSTYEQYF. The CDR3 DNA follows: TGTGCCAGCAGCTTCCTTCCTCTAGCGGGGTCTACCTACGAGCAGTACTTC.

The V and J genes are TRBV15 and TRBJ2-7; 8 bases line up with TRBD2. V was clipped by 3 bases and J by 5 bases; unmatched bases: 3. The germline gives CDR1 LNHNV, CDR2 YYDKDF (reference sequence). The CDR3 runs to 13 residues. CDR3 sequence reads: CATSSGRANEQYF. The CDR3 DNA follows: TGTGCCACCAGCAGCGGGAGGGCCAACGAGCAGTACTTC.

The chain combines TRBV9 with TRBJ1-1; D is undetermined. Trimming removed 0 bases from V and 3 bases from J, with 9 bases in between. Germline V lookup: CDR1 SGDLS, CDR2 YYNGEE. The CDR3 contains 14 residues. The CDR3 DNA sequence: TGTGCCAGCAGCGTAGAATGGAGAGACACTGAAGCTTTCTTT. Translation gives CASSVEWRDTEAFF.